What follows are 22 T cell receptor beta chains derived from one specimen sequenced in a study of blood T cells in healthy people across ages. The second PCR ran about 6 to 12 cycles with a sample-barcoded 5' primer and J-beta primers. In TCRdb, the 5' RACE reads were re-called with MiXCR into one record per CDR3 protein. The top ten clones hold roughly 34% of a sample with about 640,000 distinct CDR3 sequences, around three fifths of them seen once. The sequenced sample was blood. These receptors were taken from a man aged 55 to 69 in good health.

CDR3 nucleotides: TGCGCCAGCAGCCGACAGGGGGACTCCTACAATGAGCAGTTCTTC. Protein product: CASSRQGDSYNEQFF. The chain has TRBV4-1 and TRBJ2-1, with 9 bases that match TRBD1. The V and J ends lost 4 bases and 0 bases, in that order; junction bases with no gene match: 1. The CDR3 has 15 amino acids. From germline, CDR1 is MGHRA and CDR2 YSYEKL.

The CDR3 reads CATSRDRGQITGELFF. In DNA, the CDR3 is TGTGCCACCAGCAGAGATCGGGGGCAAATCACCGGGGAGCTGTTTTTT. The genes are TRBV15 and TRBJ2-2; D could derive from TRBD1 or TRBD2 (6 bases each). Germline V gene sequence: CDR1 LNHNV, CDR2 YYDKDF (reference sequence). CDR3 length equals 16 residues. The germline V and J ends were trimmed by 0 bases and 4 bases, with 12 bases remaining between them.

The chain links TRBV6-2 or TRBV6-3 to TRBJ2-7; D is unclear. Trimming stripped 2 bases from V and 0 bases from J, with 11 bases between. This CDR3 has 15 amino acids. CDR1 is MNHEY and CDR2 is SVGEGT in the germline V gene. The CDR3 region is CASSYGAGSSYEQYF. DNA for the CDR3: TGTGCCAGCAGTTACGGCGCAGGAAGCTCCTACGAGCAGTACTTC.

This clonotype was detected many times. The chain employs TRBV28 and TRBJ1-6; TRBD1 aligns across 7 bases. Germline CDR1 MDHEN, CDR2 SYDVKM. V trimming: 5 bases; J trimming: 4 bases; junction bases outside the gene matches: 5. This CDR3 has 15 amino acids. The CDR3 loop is CASSRRGQYNSPLHF. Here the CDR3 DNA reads TGTGCCAGCAGTCGGCGGGGACAGTATAATTCACCCCTCCACTTT. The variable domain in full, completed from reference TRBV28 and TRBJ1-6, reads DVKVTQSSRYLVKRTGEKVFLECVQDMDHENMFWYRQDPGLGLRLIYFSYDVKMKEKGDIPEGYSVSREKKERFSLILESASTNQTSMYLCASSRRGQYNSPLHFGNGTRLTVT.

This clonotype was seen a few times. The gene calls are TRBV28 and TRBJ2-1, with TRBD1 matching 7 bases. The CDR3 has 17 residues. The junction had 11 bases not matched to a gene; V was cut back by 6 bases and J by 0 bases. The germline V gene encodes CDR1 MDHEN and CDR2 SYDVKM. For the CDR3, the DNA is TGTGCCAGCAGGTCGGACAGGCCGGTAAGCTCCTACAATGAGCAGTTCTTC. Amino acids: CASRSDRPVSSYNEQFF.

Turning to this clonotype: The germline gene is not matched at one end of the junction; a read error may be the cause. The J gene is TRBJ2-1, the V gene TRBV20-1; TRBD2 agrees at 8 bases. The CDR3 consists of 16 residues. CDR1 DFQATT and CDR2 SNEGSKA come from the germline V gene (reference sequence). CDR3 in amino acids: CSAGDSQRGRYNEQFF. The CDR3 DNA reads TGCAGTGCTGGAGATTCTCAGCGGGGGCGGTACAATGAGCAGTTCTTC.

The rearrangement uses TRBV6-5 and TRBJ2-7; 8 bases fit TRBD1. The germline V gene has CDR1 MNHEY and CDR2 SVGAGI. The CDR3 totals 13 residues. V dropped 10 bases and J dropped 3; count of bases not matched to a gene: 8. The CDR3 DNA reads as TGTGCCACCCGTCGGGGACAGGTCTACGAGCAGTACTTC. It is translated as CATRRGQVYEQYF.

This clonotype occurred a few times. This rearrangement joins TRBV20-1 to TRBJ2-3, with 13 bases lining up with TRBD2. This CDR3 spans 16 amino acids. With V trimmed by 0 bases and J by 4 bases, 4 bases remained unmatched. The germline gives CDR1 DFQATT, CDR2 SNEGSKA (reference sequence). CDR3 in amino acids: CSARDRLAGGSDTQYF. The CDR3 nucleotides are TGCAGTGCTAGAGATCGACTAGCGGGGGGATCAGATACGCAGTATTTT.

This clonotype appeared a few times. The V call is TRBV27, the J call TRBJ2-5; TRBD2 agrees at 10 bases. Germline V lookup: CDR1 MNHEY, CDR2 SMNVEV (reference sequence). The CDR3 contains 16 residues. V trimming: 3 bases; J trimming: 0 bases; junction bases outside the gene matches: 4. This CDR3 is CASSLLAGAHQETQYF. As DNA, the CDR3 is TGTGCCAGCAGTTTGCTAGCGGGGGCACACCAAGAGACCCAGTACTTC.

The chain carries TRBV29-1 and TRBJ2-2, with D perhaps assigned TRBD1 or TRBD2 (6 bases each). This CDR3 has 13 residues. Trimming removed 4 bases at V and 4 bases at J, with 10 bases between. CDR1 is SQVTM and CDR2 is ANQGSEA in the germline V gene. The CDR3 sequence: CSVGGASTGELFF. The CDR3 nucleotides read TGCAGCGTTGGGGGGGCCAGCACCGGGGAGCTGTTTTTT.

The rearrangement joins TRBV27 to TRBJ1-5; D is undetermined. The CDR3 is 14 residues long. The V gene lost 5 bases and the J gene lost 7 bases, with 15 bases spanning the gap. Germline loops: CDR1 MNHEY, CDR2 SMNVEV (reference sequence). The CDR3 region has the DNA TGTGCCAGCAGTAACTCAGGTGAAGGCCAGCCCCAGCATTTT. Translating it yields CASSNSGEGQPQHF.

The CDR3, as DNA: TGTGCCAGCAGTTACTCAAGGGGACTAGCGGCTTACAATGAGCAGTTCTTC. It encodes CASSYSRGLAAYNEQFF. This chain joins TRBV6-2 or TRBV6-3 and TRBJ2-1, with 11 positions matching TRBD2. Per the germline V gene, CDR1 is MNHEY and CDR2 is SVGEGT. This CDR3 has 17 amino acids. V shed 0 bases and J 4 bases; nucleotides not matched to a gene: 5.

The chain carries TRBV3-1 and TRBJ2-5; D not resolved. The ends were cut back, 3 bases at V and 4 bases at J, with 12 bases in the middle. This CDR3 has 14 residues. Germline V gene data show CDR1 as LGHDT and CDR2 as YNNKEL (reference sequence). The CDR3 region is CASSHNAPAETQYF. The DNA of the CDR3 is TGTGCCAGCAGCCACAACGCCCCGGCAGAGACCCAGTACTTC.

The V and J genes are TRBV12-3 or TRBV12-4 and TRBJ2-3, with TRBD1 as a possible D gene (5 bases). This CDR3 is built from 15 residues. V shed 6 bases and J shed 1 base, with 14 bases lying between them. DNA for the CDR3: TGTGCCAGCAGACCTAACCTAGGGGGCACAGATACGCAGTATTTT. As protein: CASRPNLGGTDTQYF.

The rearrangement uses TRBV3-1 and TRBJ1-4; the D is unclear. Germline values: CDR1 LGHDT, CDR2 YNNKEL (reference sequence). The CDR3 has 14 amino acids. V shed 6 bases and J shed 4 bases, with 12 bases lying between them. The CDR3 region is CASSYGPGNEKLFF. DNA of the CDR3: TGTGCCAGCAGTTACGGACCCGGTAATGAAAAACTGTTTTTT.

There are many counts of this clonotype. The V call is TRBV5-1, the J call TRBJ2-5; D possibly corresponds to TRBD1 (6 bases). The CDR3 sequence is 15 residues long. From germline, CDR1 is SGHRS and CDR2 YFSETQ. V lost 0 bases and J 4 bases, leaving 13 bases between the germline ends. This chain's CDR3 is CASSLGVDRGETQYF. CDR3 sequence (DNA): TGCGCCAGCAGCTTGGGTGTGGACAGAGGAGAGACCCAGTACTTC.

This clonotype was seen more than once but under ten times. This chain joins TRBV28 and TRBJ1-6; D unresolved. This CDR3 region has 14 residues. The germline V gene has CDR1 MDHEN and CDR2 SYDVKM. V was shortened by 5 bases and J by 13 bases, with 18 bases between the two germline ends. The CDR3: CASSNTVALTPLHF. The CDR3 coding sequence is TGTGCCAGCAGTAACACGGTGGCTTTGACGCCCCTCCACTTT.

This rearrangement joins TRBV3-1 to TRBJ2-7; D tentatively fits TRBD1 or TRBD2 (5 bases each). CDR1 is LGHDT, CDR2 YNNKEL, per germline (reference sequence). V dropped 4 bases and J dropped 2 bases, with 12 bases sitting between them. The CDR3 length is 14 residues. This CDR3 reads CASSRVPGPYEQYF. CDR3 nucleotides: TGTGCCAGCAGCCGAGTCCCGGGACCCTACGAGCAGTACTTC.

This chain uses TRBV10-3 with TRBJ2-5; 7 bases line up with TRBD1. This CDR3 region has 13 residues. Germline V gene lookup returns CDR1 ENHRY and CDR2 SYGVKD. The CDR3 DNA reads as TGTCCAGGGGGTCCCCTAGACCCAGAGACCCAGTACTTC. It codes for CPGGPLDPETQYF.

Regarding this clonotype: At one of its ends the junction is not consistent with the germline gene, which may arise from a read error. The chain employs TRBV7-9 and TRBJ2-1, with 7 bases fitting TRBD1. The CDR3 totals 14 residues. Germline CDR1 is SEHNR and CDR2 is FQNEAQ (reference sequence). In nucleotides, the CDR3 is TGTGCCAGCAGCTTTCCAGGGGGTTACAGTGAGCAGTTCTTC. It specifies CASSFPGGYSEQFF.

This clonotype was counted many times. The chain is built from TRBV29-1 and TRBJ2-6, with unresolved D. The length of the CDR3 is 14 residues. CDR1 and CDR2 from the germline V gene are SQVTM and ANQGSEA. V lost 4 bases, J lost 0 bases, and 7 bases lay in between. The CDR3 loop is CSVGSDSGANVLTF. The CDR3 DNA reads TGCAGCGTTGGGTCCGACTCTGGGGCCAACGTCCTGACTTTC. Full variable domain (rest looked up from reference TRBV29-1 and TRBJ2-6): SAVISQKPSRDICQRGTSLTIQCQVDSQVTMMFWYRQQPGQSLTLIATANQGSEATYESGFVIDKFPISRPNLTFSTLTVSNMSPEDSSIYLCSVGSDSGANVLTFGAGSRLTVL.

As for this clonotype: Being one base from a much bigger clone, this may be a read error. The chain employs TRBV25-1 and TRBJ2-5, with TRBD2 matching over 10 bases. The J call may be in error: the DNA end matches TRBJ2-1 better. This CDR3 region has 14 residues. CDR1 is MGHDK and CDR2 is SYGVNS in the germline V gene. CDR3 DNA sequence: TGTGCCAGCGGCAAGCGGGGGGGTCAAGAGACCCAGTTCTTC. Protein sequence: CASGKRGGQETQFF.